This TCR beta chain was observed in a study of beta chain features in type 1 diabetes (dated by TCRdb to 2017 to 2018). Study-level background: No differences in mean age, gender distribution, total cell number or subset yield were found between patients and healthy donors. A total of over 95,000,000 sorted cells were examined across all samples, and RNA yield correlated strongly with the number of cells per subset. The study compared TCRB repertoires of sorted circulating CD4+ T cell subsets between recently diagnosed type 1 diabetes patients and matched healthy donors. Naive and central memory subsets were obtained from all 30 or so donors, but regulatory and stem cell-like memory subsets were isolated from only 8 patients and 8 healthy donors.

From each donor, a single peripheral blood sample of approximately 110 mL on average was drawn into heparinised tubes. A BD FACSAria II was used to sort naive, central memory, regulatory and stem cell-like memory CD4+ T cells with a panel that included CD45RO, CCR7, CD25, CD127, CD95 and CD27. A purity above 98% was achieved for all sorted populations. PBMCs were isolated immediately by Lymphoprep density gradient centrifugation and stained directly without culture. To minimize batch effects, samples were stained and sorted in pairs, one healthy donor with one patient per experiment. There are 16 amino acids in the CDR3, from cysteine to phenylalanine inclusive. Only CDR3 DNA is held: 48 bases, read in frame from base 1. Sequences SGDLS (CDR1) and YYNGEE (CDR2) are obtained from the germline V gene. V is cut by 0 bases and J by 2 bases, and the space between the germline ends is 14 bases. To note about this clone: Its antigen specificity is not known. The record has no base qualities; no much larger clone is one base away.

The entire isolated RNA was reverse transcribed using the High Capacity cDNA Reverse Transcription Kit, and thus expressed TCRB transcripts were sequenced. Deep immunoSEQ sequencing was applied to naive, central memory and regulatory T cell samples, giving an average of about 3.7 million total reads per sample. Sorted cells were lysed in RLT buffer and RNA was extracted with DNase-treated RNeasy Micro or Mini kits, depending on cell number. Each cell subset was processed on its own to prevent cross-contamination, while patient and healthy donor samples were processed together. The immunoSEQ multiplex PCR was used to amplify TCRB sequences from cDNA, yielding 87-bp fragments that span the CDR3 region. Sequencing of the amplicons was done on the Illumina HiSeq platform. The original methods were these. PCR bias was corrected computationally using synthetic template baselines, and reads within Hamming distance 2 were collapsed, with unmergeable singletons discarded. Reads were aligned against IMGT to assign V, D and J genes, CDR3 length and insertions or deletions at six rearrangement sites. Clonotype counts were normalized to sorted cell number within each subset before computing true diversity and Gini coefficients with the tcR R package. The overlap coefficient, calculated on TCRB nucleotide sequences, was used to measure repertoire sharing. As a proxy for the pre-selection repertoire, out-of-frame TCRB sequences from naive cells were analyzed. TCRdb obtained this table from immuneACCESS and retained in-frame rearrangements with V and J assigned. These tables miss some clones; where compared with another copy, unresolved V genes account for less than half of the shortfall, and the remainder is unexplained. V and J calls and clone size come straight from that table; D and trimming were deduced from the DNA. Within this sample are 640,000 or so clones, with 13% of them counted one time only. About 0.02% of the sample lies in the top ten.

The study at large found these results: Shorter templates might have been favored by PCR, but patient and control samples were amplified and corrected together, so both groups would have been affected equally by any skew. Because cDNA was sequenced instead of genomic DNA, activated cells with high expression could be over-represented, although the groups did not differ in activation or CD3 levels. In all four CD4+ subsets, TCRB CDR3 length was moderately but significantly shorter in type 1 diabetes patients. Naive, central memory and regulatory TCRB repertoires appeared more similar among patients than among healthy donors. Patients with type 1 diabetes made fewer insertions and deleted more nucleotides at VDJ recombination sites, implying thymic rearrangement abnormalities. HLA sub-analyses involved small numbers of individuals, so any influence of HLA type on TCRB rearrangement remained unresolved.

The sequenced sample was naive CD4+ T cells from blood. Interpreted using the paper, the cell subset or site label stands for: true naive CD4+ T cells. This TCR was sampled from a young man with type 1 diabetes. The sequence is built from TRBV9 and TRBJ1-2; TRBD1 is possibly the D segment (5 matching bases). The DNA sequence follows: TGTGCCAGCAGCGTAGAAGCAGGGAGGACCAACTATGGCTACACCTTC. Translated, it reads CASSVEAGRTNYGYTF.